This T cell receptor (beta chain) is from a study of post-analysis software for immune sequencing data. Prepared TCR beta cDNA libraries contained unique molecular identifiers. Input amounts of about 0.85 to 11 million T cells were used. These gave 500,000 or so cDNA molecules, so each molecule approximated one T cell. Using its own MiXCR run on the PCR reads, TCRdb lists one record per CDR3 protein. The sample lists some 890,000 distinct CDR3 sequences, about 57% seen once, with roughly 4.4% in the top ten. Trimming left V 2 bases short and J 2 bases short, with 7 bases between. The CDR3 has 14 amino acids. Germline V lookup: CDR1 PRHDT, CDR2 FYEKMQ (reference sequence). Study-wide findings and caveats: In multiple sclerosis, normalized Chao1 diversity was significantly below that of controls. Controls showed lower frequencies than patients for 4 or 5 TRBV segments, and TRBV5-6, TRBV5-1 and TRBV20-1 were among these.

As regards this clonotype: Its matching antigen is unknown.

This chain links TRBV13 with TRBJ1-5; no firm D call. The sequence came from a girl aged 10-17 years with multiple sclerosis. Sample: blood. Written as DNA, the CDR3 is TGTGCCAGCAGCTTAAGGGTCGGCAATCAGCCCCAGCATTTT. It is translated as CASSLRVGNQPQHF.